Each of the 16 T cell receptor beta chains below was sequenced from the same sample in a study of cytomegalovirus exposure and HLA in healthy donors. The PCR had 60 Vbeta and 13 Jbeta primers. The repertoire was sequenced with immunoSEQ multiplex PCR; TCRdb's copy has only in-frame clones and lacks some. The table has just under 80,000 clones, around 78% seen once. The sample taken for sequencing was PBMCs. These TCRs come from a man aged 40-49 years in good health and CMV-seronegative.

V and J are TRBV21-1 and TRBJ2-1; the D segment call TRBD2 is taken from the table without a DNA check. TRBV21-1 is assigned pseudogene status. The CDR3 sequence is 15 residues long. The CDR3 DNA is TGTGCCAGCAGCAAAGCTAGCGGGAGTCCGAATGAGCAGTTCTTC. Translated, it gives CASSKASGSPNEQFF.

The chain links TRBV5-1 to TRBJ1-2, with 9 bases matching TRBD1. The CDR3 is 13 residues long. V was pared by 3 bases and J by 5 bases, with 2 bases of the junction left unmatched. The germline V gene has CDR1 SGHRS and CDR2 YFSETQ. As DNA, the CDR3 is TGCGCCAGCAGCTCGACAGGGGGATATGGCTACACCTTC. This sequence encodes CASSSTGGYGYTF.

The chain has TRBV6-1 and TRBJ2-3; D ambiguous. The CDR3 consists of 15 residues. The V gene lost 1 base and the J gene lost 2 bases, with 10 bases spanning the gap. Germline V gene data show CDR1 as MNHNS and CDR2 as SASEGT. CDR3 nucleotide sequence: TGTGCCAGCAGTGAAGAATTATCTTACACAGATACGCAGTATTTT. Translation gives CASSEELSYTDTQYF.

This sequence joins TRBV10-2 and TRBJ2-5; 9 bases are shared with TRBD2. The DNA end favors TRBJ2-7, so the J call may be wrong. Germline CDR1 reads WSHSY; CDR2 reads SAAADI. CDR3 length: 13 amino acids. In DNA, the CDR3 is TGCGCCAGCGCTATCTATAGCGGGAGCGAGCAGTACTTC. Protein product: CASAIYSGSEQYF.

V is TRBV2 and J is TRBJ1-1, with a tentative D call TRBD1 (6 bases). The CDR3 sequence is 15 residues long. Trimming removed 4 bases at V and 0 bases at J, with 12 bases between. Germline loops: CDR1 SNHLY, CDR2 FYNNEI. The CDR3 bases are TGTGCCAGCAGTGGGGTGGGACACTTGAACACTGAAGCTTTCTTT. It is translated as CASSGVGHLNTEAFF. Together with reference TRBV2 and TRBJ1-1, the CDR3 gives the full variable domain: EPEVTQTPSHQVTQMGQEVILRCVPISNHLYFYWYRQILGQKVEFLVSFYNNEISEKSEIFDDQFSVERPDGSNFTLKIRSTKLEDSAMYFCASSGVGHLNTEAFFGQGTRLTVV.

CDR3 nucleotides: TGCAGCGTTTTCCGGGACAGGGTGGGCGAGCAGTACTTC. This translates into CSVFRDRVGEQYF. The chain links TRBV29-1 to TRBJ2-7; TRBD1 aligns across 9 bases. The V segment lost 5 bases and the J segment 6 bases; nucleotides outside the gene matches: 8. Germline V lookup: CDR1 SQVTM, CDR2 ANQGSEA. CDR3 length: 13 residues.

This clone was observed once. The rearrangement uses TRBV15 and TRBJ2-7; perhaps TRBD1 as D (6 bases). The CDR3 runs 14 residues. Germline CDR1 is LNHNV and CDR2 is YYDKDF (reference sequence). Between the trimmed V and J ends, which lost 3 bases and 3 bases, there was a span of 12 bases. CDR3 sequence reads: CATSRDSSRYEQYF. The CDR3 nucleotides read TGTGCCACCAGCAGGGACAGCTCACGCTACGAGCAGTACTTC.

V usage is TRBV5-1 and J usage is TRBJ2-1; 7 positions match TRBD2. Germline V gene lookup returns CDR1 SGHRS and CDR2 YFSETQ. The CDR3 is 15 residues long. V was clipped by 3 bases and J by 6 bases; unmatched bases: 9. The CDR3, as DNA: TGCGCCAGCAGCTGGGAGGGACGAGAAAGCAATGAGCAGTTCTTC. It codes for CASSWEGRESNEQFF.

CDR3 coding DNA: TGTGCCAGCAGCGCACCGGGACAGGGGGCGGGAGATACGCAGTATTTT. This encodes CASSAPGQGAGDTQYF. The chain joins TRBV7-9 to TRBJ2-3, with TRBD1 identical over 12 bases. This CDR3 contains 16 residues. Germline values: CDR1 SEHNR, CDR2 FQNEAQ (reference sequence). Germline trimming cut 5 bases from V and 5 bases from J; bases unmatched to any gene: 8.

J is TRBJ2-7 and V is TRBV7-9; D is unresolved. CDR3 size: 13 residues. The germline CDR1 and CDR2 sequences are SEHNR and FQNEAQ (reference sequence). Deletions cut 4 bases from V and 6 bases from J, with 13 bases between. The CDR3 nucleotides read TGTGCCAGCAGCTCCCCCCTCCTCGGCGAGCAGTACTTC. Amino acids: CASSSPLLGEQYF.

V and J are TRBV23-1 and TRBJ2-5, with D possibly TRBD1 on 5 matching bases. TRBV23-1 has ORF status, its function being uncertain. The CDR3 extends over 14 amino acids. Trimming shortened V by 7 bases and J by 0 bases, and 12 bases separated the two germline ends. CDR3 nucleotides: TGCGCCAGCAAGGGCAGGGAAGACCAAGAGACCCAGTACTTC. It codes for CASKGREDQETQYF.

This chain uses TRBV27 with TRBJ2-1; D gene unclear. Germline V gene data show CDR1 as MNHEY and CDR2 as SMNVEV (reference sequence). Trimming removed 3 bases at V and 8 bases at J, with 5 bases between. This CDR3 spans 11 amino acids. The CDR3 nucleotides are TGTGCCAGCAGTTTTTCCGATGAGCAGTTCTTC. Its translation: CASSFSDEQFF.

The chain combines TRBV6-5 with TRBJ1-1; a weak D match, TRBD1 (5 bases). The germline V and J ends were trimmed by 6 bases and 5 bases, with 13 bases remaining between them. The length of the CDR3 is 13 residues. The V gene's germline CDR1 is MNHEY and CDR2 SVGAGI. This CDR3 reads CASRSGAETEAFF. The CDR3, as DNA: TGTGCCAGCAGGAGTGGGGCTGAAACTGAAGCTTTCTTT.

The rearrangement links TRBV11-2 to TRBJ1-2, with 8 bases aligning to TRBD1. V gave up 2 bases and J gave up 3 bases; unmatched junction bases: 14. The CDR3 is made up of 18 amino acids. Germline loops: CDR1 SGHAT, CDR2 FQNNGV. The CDR3 region is CASSLTQPDRVSDYGYTF. The CDR3 coding sequence is TGTGCCAGCAGCTTAACCCAGCCGGACAGGGTATCTGACTATGGCTACACCTTC.

The V gene is TRBV2, the J gene TRBJ1-5, with 11 bases that match TRBD1. Germline CDR1 is SNHLY and CDR2 is FYNNEI. There are 15 residues in the CDR3. Germline trimming cut 7 bases from V and 7 bases from J; bases unmatched to any gene: 9. CDR3 nucleotides: TGTGCCAGCAATGGGGACAGGGGGGTCCAACAGCCCCAGCATTTT. This codes for CASNGDRGVQQPQHF.

The V call is TRBV4-1, the J call TRBJ2-1, with 9 positions matching TRBD2. V lost 1 base, J lost 6 bases, and 4 bases stayed unmatched. This CDR3 is 15 amino acids long. The V gene's germline CDR1 is MGHRA and CDR2 YSYEKL. The CDR3 DNA reads TGCGCCAGCAGCCAAGCCCTAGCGGGACCCAATGAGCAGTTCTTC. It translates to CASSQALAGPNEQFF.